One T cell receptor beta chain is described in this entry. The data belong to a study of T cell clonotyping in hematopoietic cell transplantation. Sequencing used immunoSEQ multiplex PCR; TCRdb keeps in-frame clones, though not all of them. The sample shows 60,000 to 75,000 clones, just under 95% of them seen only once. The sequence came from a man aged 50 to 60 in good health. Some clones in this sample may be carry-over from other donors' samples. The source material was peripheral blood mononuclear cells.

The DNA of the CDR3 is TGTGCCAGCAGCCTAACCGGGACAGGGGACGGCTACACCTTC. This translates into CASSLTGTGDGYTF. The chain combines TRBV28 with TRBJ1-2; 10 bases are a match to TRBD1. The CDR3 spans 14 residues. Losses at the gene ends were 6 bases for V and 8 bases for J; bases not matched to a gene: 9. From germline, CDR1 is MDHEN and CDR2 SYDVKM.